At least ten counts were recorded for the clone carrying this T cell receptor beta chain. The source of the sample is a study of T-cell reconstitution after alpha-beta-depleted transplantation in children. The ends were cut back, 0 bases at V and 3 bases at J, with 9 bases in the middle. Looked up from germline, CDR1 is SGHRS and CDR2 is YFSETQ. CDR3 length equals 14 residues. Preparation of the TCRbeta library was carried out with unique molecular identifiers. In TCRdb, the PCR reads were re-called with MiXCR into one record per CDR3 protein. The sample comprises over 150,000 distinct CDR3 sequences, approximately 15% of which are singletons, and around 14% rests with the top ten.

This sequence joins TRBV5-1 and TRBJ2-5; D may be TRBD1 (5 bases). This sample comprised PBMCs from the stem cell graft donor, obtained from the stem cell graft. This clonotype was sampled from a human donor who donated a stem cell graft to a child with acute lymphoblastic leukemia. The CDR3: CASSLVGAEETQYF. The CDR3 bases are TGCGCCAGCAGCTTGGTAGGGGCGGAAGAGACCCAGTACTTC. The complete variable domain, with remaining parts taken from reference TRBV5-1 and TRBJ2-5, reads KAGVTQTPRYLIKTRGQQVTLSCSPISGHRSVSWYQQTPGQGLQFLFEYFSETQRNKGNFPGRFSGRQFSNSRSEMNVSTLELGDSALYLCASSLVGAEETQYFGPGTRLLVL.